These 13 T cell receptor beta chains were all obtained from the same sample, sequenced in a study of cytomegalovirus exposure and HLA in healthy donors. Primers for the PCR totalled 60 Vbeta and 13 Jbeta. Only in-frame clones appear in the TCRdb table, and some are missing; sequencing was by immunoSEQ multiplex PCR. The sample holds around 110,000 clones, roughly 82% seen once. The material sequenced was PBMCs. The source is a male donor in good health and CMV-seronegative.

The chain uses TRBV6-1 and TRBJ1-1; perhaps TRBD1 as D (5 bases). CDR3 length: 16 residues. With 4 bases removed from V and 4 bases from J, the gap between germline ends came to 19 bases. Germline CDR1 and CDR2: MNHNS and SASEGT. CDR3 bases: TGTGCCAGCAGTGTCATCCCTCCAGGGAGGGCCACTGAAGCTTTCTTT. Translating it yields CASSVIPPGRATEAFF.

V and J are TRBV27 and TRBJ2-7; maybe TRBD1 (6 bases). CDR3 length equals 15 residues. Trimming pared 5 bases from V and 1 base from J, leaving 15 bases between. From germline, CDR1 is MNHEY and CDR2 SMNVEV (reference sequence). The CDR3 sequence: CASSLGTPLSYEQYF. Written as DNA, the CDR3 is TGTGCCAGCAGTCTAGGGACACCGCTATCCTACGAGCAGTACTTC.

The chain couples TRBV2 to TRBJ1-2; D call uncertain. The CDR3 is 15 residues long. Looked up from germline, CDR1 is SNHLY and CDR2 is FYNNEI. V was shortened by 7 bases and J by 7 bases, with 22 bases between the two germline ends. CDR3 protein: CASIAAGPPRRGYTF. The DNA for the CDR3 is TGTGCCAGCATAGCTGCGGGCCCGCCAAGGCGTGGCTACACCTTC.

This clone turned up a few times. The rearrangement links TRBV11-3 to TRBJ2-1, with unresolved D. The CDR3 loop spans 13 amino acids. Germline CDR1 is SGHNT and CDR2 is YENEEA. Deletions cut 2 bases from V and 6 bases from J, with 8 bases between. For the CDR3, the DNA is TGTGCCAGCAGCTTAAGCAACCCCAATGAGCAGTTCTTC. This translates into CASSLSNPNEQFF.

This rearrangement joins TRBV29-1 to TRBJ1-1, with D tentatively TRBD1 (6 bases). Germline loops: CDR1 SQVTM, CDR2 ANQGSEA. The CDR3 loop spans 12 amino acids. The germline V and J ends were trimmed by 8 bases and 3 bases, with 13 bases remaining between them. The CDR3 loop is CSSRGSYTEAFF. Here the CDR3 DNA reads TGCAGCTCCAGGGGCTCGTACACTGAAGCTTTCTTT. Based on the CDR3 plus reference TRBV29-1 and TRBJ1-1, the full variable domain is SAVISQKPSRDICQRGTSLTIQCQVDSQVTMMFWYRQQPGQSLTLIATANQGSEATYESGFVIDKFPISRPNLTFSTLTVSNMSPEDSSIYLCSSRGSYTEAFFGQGTRLTVV.

The chain carries TRBV19 and TRBJ2-7, with 8 bases matching TRBD1. Germline V gene data show CDR1 as LNHDA and CDR2 as SQIVND (reference sequence). After removal of 4 bases from V and 5 bases from J, the junction contained 4 bases not matched to a gene. This CDR3 contains 13 residues. The CDR3 sequence: CASSRTGYNEQYF. The CDR3 DNA is TGTGCCAGTAGTAGGACAGGGTACAACGAGCAGTACTTC.

This clone was found a few times. The chain uses TRBV5-1 and TRBJ2-5; TRBD2 matches at 9 bases. The better agreement between TRBJ2-7 and the DNA end casts doubt on the J call. This CDR3 comprises 15 residues. Germline assignment: CDR1 SGHRS and CDR2 YFSETQ. The CDR3 protein is CASSPIAGVLYEQYF. The CDR3 DNA reads TGCGCCAGCAGCCCGATAGCGGGAGTCCTTTACGAGCAGTACTTC.

This clone was recorded a few times. V gene TRBV19 combines with J gene TRBJ1-1; 7 bases line up with TRBD1. This CDR3 is built from 12 residues. Germline values: CDR1 LNHDA, CDR2 SQIVND (reference sequence). J was trimmed by 4 bases and V by 10 bases; bases with no gene match: 6. CDR3 in amino acids: CATRDRVTEAFF. The CDR3, as DNA: TGTGCCACCCGAGACAGGGTCACTGAAGCTTTCTTT.

This clone was counted only a few times. This sequence joins TRBV25-1 and TRBJ1-4, with D possibly matching TRBD1 (5 bases). This CDR3 is built from 15 residues. Germline loops: CDR1 MGHDK, CDR2 SYGVNS. The V and J ends lost 4 bases and 6 bases respectively, with 15 bases between them. CDR3: CASSGGRGRYEKLFF. In DNA, the CDR3 is TGTGCCAGCAGTGGGGGACGGGGGAGGTATGAAAAACTGTTTTTT.

The chain combines TRBV5-1 with TRBJ2-3; 9 bases are a match to TRBD2. Germline V CDR1 and CDR2: SGHRS, YFSETQ. This CDR3 is built from 15 residues. After removal of 4 bases from V and 6 bases from J, the junction contained 9 bases not matched to a gene. Written as DNA, the CDR3 is TGCGCCAGCAGCCCAATGGGACTAGCCTCGGATACGCAGTATTTT. It encodes CASSPMGLASDTQYF. The variable domain in full, with the rest retrieved from reference TRBV5-1 and TRBJ2-3, is KAGVTQTPRYLIKTRGQQVTLSCSPISGHRSVSWYQQTPGQGLQFLFEYFSETQRNKGNFPGRFSGRQFSNSRSEMNVSTLELGDSALYLCASSPMGLASDTQYFGPGTRLTVL.

Only a few counts were recorded for this clone. The gene calls are TRBV2 and TRBJ1-4; maybe TRBD1 (5 bases). The germline CDR1 and CDR2 sequences are SNHLY and FYNNEI. This CDR3 comprises 13 residues. Trimming cost V 6 bases and J 12 bases, with 17 bases left between them. CDR3 loop: CASRLTLQGQLFF. CDR3 DNA sequence: TGTGCCAGCAGGTTAACCCTTCAGGGTCAACTGTTTTTT.

This clone was found once. The rearrangement links TRBV19 to TRBJ2-2; 7 bases map to TRBD2. Germline V CDR1 and CDR2: LNHDA, SQIVND (reference sequence). The J segment lost 4 bases and the V segment lost 2 bases, leaving 7 bases of the junction unmatched. The CDR3 extends over 16 amino acids. CDR3 coding DNA: TGTGCCAGTAGTATATGGGGGAGGGCCATCACCGGGGAGCTGTTTTTT. It translates to CASSIWGRAITGELFF.

The chain uses TRBV7-2 and TRBJ2-1, with D perhaps TRBD2 (6 bases). This CDR3 is built from 13 residues. Deletions cut 3 bases from V and 7 bases from J, with 10 bases between. Germline CDR1 and CDR2: SGHTA and FQGNSA. CDR3 sequence: CASSFREWNEQFF. The DNA for the CDR3 is TGTGCCAGCAGCTTTCGGGAGTGGAATGAGCAGTTCTTC. The entire variable domain, with the rest obtained from reference TRBV7-2 and TRBJ2-1, is as follows: GAGVSQSPSNKVTEKGKDVELRCDPISGHTALYWYRQSLGQGLEFLIYFQGNSAPDKSGLPSDRFSAERTGGSVSTLTIQRTQQEDSAVYLCASSFREWNEQFFGPGTRLTVL.